This T cell receptor beta chain was obtained from a study of long-term antiretroviral therapy in people with HIV. Whole-study findings and limits: Spans of CDR3 length were tighter for HIV repertoires than for controls.

immunoSEQ v3.0 was run at survey level. The protocol was immunoSEQ multiplex PCR, while the TCRdb copy is restricted to in-frame clones and leaves out a portion. The sample lists roughly 28,000 clones; more than 80% were seen once. Germline values: CDR1 SGHNT, CDR2 YYREEE (reference sequence). V gave up 3 bases and J gave up 1 base, with 13 bases separating them. This CDR3 has 16 residues. Every donor contributed at least one pre-ART and at least two post-ART PBMC samples. This clone occurred once. The antigen remains undetermined. The TCR sequence derives from a woman between 40 and 50 years old with HIV. The sample consisted of unsorted PBMCs, taken around 5 years after starting antiretroviral therapy. The chain couples TRBV5-4 to TRBJ2-2; tentative D call: TRBD1 (5 bases). For the CDR3, the DNA is TGTGCCAGCAGCTCCCCCAACACAGGGAACACCGGGGAGCTGTTTTTT. Residues: CASSSPNTGNTGELFF.